Listed below are T cell receptor beta chains from one sample, sequenced in a study of T cell changes during pregnancy in multiple sclerosis. Profiled with immunoSEQ multiplex PCR; TCRdb holds only in-frame clones, not every one. Of under 130,000 clones in the sample, approximately 90% were seen once. Sequencing used peripheral blood, obtained after pregnancy. Receptors originate from a female donor with multiple sclerosis, enrolled in a pregnancy study. The CDR3 runs from the conserved cysteine through the conserved F or W. A D gene is named only where the DNA matches it firmly. A row's size may be missing; if present it is once, few, many or a size class.

CDR3 length	V gene	J gene	clone size	D gene	CDR3 protein	CDR3 DNA
15	TRBV7-3	TRBJ2-7	-	TRBD2	CASSLNAGEAYEQYF	TGTGCCAGCAGCTTAAACGCGGGGGAGGCCTACGAGCAGTACTTC
15	TRBV5-4	TRBJ2-7	-	TRBD1	CASSTGTGMIYEQYF	TGTGCCAGCAGCACCGGGACAGGGATGATCTACGAGCAGTACTTC
13	TRBV5-1	TRBJ2-1	-	-	CASSLGTVNEQFF	TGCGCCAGCAGCTTGGGGACAGTCAATGAGCAGTTCTTC
15	TRBV19	TRBJ1-4	-	TRBD1	CASRDRGQSGEKLFF	TGTGCCAGCCGGGACAGGGGGCAATCGGGTGAAAAACTGTTTTTT
14	TRBV14	TRBJ2-3	-	-	CASSNSGSADTQYF	TGTGCCAGCAGTAATTCGGGGTCAGCGGATACGCAGTATTTT
15	TRBV10-3	TRBJ1-1	-	-	CAISEEASPNTEAFF	TGTGCCATCAGTGAGGAGGCCAGCCCGAACACTGAAGCTTTCTTT
16	TRBV5-1	TRBJ1-5	-	TRBD1	CASSLGSGGSNQPQHF	TGCGCCAGCAGCTTGGGGTCAGGGGGCAGCAATCAGCCCCAGCATTTT
15	TRBV7-9	TRBJ2-7	-	-	CASSLVEQRPYEQYF	TGTGCCAGCAGCTTAGTCGAACAGAGACCCTACGAGCAGTACTTC
16	TRBV6-5	TRBJ2-1	-	TRBD2	CASSYSAGTRANEQFF	TGTGCCAGCAGTTACTCAGCGGGGACCCGGGCCAATGAGCAGTTCTTC
16	TRBV2	TRBJ2-3	-	TRBD2	CASSEGLAGGADTQYF	TGTGCCAGCAGTGAAGGACTAGCGGGGGGTGCGGATACGCAGTATTTT
15	TRBV21-1	TRBJ1-4	-	-	CASSPGGGTNEKLFF	TGTGCCAGCAGCCCCGGCGGAGGGACTAATGAAAAACTGTTTTTT
14	TRBV29-1	TRBJ2-7	-	-	CSVIGLDTPYEQYF	TGCAGCGTCATCGGTTTGGACACCCCCTACGAGCAGTACTTC
13	TRBV19	TRBJ1-1	few	TRBD1	CATLGQTNTEAFF	TGTGCCACCCTGGGACAGACGAACACTGAAGCTTTCTTT
13	TRBV5-1	TRBJ1-1	-	-	CASRPQENTEAFF	TGCGCCAGCAGGCCTCAGGAGAACACTGAAGCTTTCTTT
12	TRBV19	TRBJ1-1	-	-	CASSQKPREAFF	TGTGCCAGTAGCCAGAAACCCAGAGAAGCTTTCTTT
16	TRBV11-2	TRBJ1-6	-	TRBD1	CASSLATGKVGSPLHF	TGTGCCAGCAGCTTAGCGACAGGGAAAGTAGGATCACCCCTCCACTTT
14	TRBV25-1	TRBJ2-7	-	-	CASSGIPSSYEQYF	TGTGCCAGCAGTGGTATCCCCTCCTCCTACGAGCAGTACTTC
13	TRBV11-3	TRBJ1-1	few	-	CASSFTGNTEAFF	TGTGCCAGCAGCTTCACAGGGAACACTGAAGCTTTCTTT
15	TRBV6-1	TRBJ2-3	-	TRBD2	CASSDSGGRTDTQYF	TGTGCCAGCAGTGATAGCGGGGGTCGCACAGATACGCAGTATTTT
15	TRBV6-4	TRBJ2-1	few	TRBD2	CASSSVAGGYNEQFF	TGTGCCAGCAGTTCAGTAGCGGGTGGCTACAATGAGCAGTTCTTC